These 28 T cell receptor beta chains were sequenced from one sample in a study of identical twins (dated by TCRdb to the mid-2010s). The library was produced with 5' RACE. Sequenced on an Illumina HiSeq 2000. TCRdb redid the processing of the public reads, applying fastp at Q25 and MiXCR, and retained in-frame beta chains. Every distinct CDR3 protein forms one entry, paired with its most common genes and DNA. A total of hundreds of thousands of distinct CDR3 sequences appear in this sample, over 8.5% of them only once. 0.85% to 1% of the sample goes to the ten largest clones. These same data were also listed under a study on yellow fever vaccine responses in identical twins.

Sequenced sample: PBMCs. The receptor source for this set is a young woman in good health.

V gene TRBV10-3 combines with J gene TRBJ2-6; D not resolved. CDR1 is ENHRY, CDR2 SYGVKD, per germline. V lost 7 bases to trimming and J lost 0 bases, with 13 bases between them. The CDR3 spans 16 residues. CDR3 protein: CAITNQVHSGANVLTF. CDR3 nucleotide sequence: TGTGCCATCACAAATCAGGTTCACTCTGGGGCCAACGTCCTGACTTTC.

In this sample, this clonotype turned up many times. The V call is TRBV20-1, the J call TRBJ2-1; possible D gene TRBD2, 5 bases. The CDR3 totals 12 residues. The germline V and J ends were trimmed by 5 bases and 7 bases, with 12 bases remaining between them. Germline CDR1 reads DFQATT; CDR2 reads SNEGSKA (reference sequence). The CDR3 loop is CSAGLAGNEQFF. CDR3 DNA: TGCAGTGCTGGGCTAGCCGGGAATGAGCAGTTCTTC.

Remarks on this clonotype: The junction shows a germline mismatch at one end, possibly a read error. This rearrangement joins TRBV28 to TRBJ1-6; D possibly corresponds to TRBD1 (5 bases). Germline values: CDR1 MDHEN, CDR2 SYDVKM. This CDR3 region has 13 residues. The CDR3 reads CASSLTGLAGFNF. The CDR3 coding sequence is TGTGCCAGCAGTTTAACTGGTTTGGCAGGGTTTAACTTT.

This clonotype was detected ten times or more. The chain uses TRBV29-1 and TRBJ1-1; 11 positions match TRBD1. Germline CDR1 and CDR2: SQVTM and ANQGSEA. This CDR3 has 14 amino acids. J was trimmed by 4 bases and V by 6 bases; bases with no gene match: 7. DNA for the CDR3: TGCAGCGTGGACAGGGGGCCGGATGGCACTGAAGCTTTCTTT. Translated, it gives CSVDRGPDGTEAFF.

The chain is built from TRBV20-1 and TRBJ2-5; D is unclear. This CDR3 has 17 amino acids. V was cut by 5 bases and J by 2 bases, with 24 bases left in between. Germline V gives CDR1 DFQATT, CDR2 SNEGSKA (reference sequence). CDR3 sequence reads: CSADSRDGQVGQETQYF. The CDR3 DNA reads as TGCAGTGCTGATAGCCGCGACGGGCAGGTCGGACAAGAGACCCAGTACTTC.

This sequence joins TRBV2 and TRBJ2-3, with 9 nucleotides matching TRBD1. The CDR3 is made up of 14 amino acids. Unmatched junction bases numbered 4, after V lost 6 bases and J lost 3 bases. CDR1 and CDR2 (germline): SNHLY, FYNNEI. The CDR3 loop reads CASRTGQGTDTQYF. Written as DNA, the CDR3 is TGTGCCAGCAGGACGGGACAGGGTACAGATACGCAGTATTTT.

This clonotype was found many times. This CDR3 reads CSASILTGPDSPLHF. DNA for the CDR3: TGCAGTGCTAGTATTCTGACAGGGCCGGATTCACCCCTCCACTTT. The chain carries TRBV20-1 and TRBJ1-6; 7 bases fit TRBD1. V lost 3 bases to trimming and J lost 8 bases; unmatched junction nucleotides: 10. The germline CDR1 and CDR2 sequences are DFQATT and SNEGSKA (reference sequence). The CDR3 extends over 15 amino acids.

This clonotype has just a few counts. This rearrangement joins TRBV11-2 to TRBJ2-3, with a tentative D call TRBD1 (6 bases). The CDR3 spans 18 residues. Germline loops: CDR1 SGHAT, CDR2 FQNNGV. With 5 bases removed from V and 2 bases from J, the gap between germline ends came to 23 bases. CDR3 loop: CASSLTGMFVGNTDTQYF. The CDR3 region has the DNA TGTGCCAGCAGCCTAACAGGGATGTTCGTGGGGAACACAGATACGCAGTATTTT.

The chain is built from TRBV4-1 and TRBJ1-2, with unresolved D. Trimming stripped 1 base from V and 4 bases from J, with 10 bases between. CDR3 length: 14 residues. Germline CDR1 and CDR2: MGHRA and YSYEKL. CDR3 coding DNA: TGCGCCAGCAGCCAAGGTGACATCCTCTATGGCTACACCTTC. Amino acid sequence: CASSQGDILYGYTF.

This clonotype was seen at least ten times. The chain is built from TRBV19 and TRBJ2-3; D is undetermined. Germline CDR1 and CDR2: LNHDA and SQIVND (reference sequence). CDR3 length: 13 amino acids. V lost 1 base to trimming and J lost 1 base, with 3 bases between them. CDR3 sequence reads: CASSIGGTDTQYF. Written as DNA, the CDR3 is TGTGCCAGTAGTATAGGGGGCACAGATACGCAGTATTTT.

CDR3 DNA sequence: TGCAGTGCTGCTGGGGGGGCCTACGAGCAGTACTTC. Amino acid sequence: CSAAGGAYEQYF. V usage is TRBV20-1 and J usage is TRBJ2-7; TRBD2 matches at 7 bases. With V trimmed by 5 bases and J by 2 bases, 3 bases remained unmatched. The germline gives CDR1 DFQATT, CDR2 SNEGSKA (reference sequence). The CDR3 covers 12 residues.

This clonotype was detected many times. J is TRBJ2-4 and V is TRBV29-1; TRBD2 might be the D (7 bases). Germline V gene sequence: CDR1 SQVTM, CDR2 ANQGSEA. V gave up 5 bases and J gave up 0 bases, with 11 bases separating them. The CDR3 is 14 residues long. CDR3: CSVFGGLAKNIQYF. Here the CDR3 DNA reads TGCAGCGTTTTCGGGGGGCTAGCCAAAAACATTCAGTACTTC.

This clonotype has ten or more counts. This chain joins TRBV7-2 and TRBJ2-5; 11 bases align to TRBD1. Trimming took 2 bases from V and 4 from J; bases not matched to a gene: 9. This CDR3 region has 17 residues. Germline loops: CDR1 SGHTA, CDR2 FQGNSA. Here the CDR3 DNA reads TGTGCCAGCAGCTTAAGAAGGACCGGGACAGGGGGAGAGACCCAGTACTTC. Amino acid sequence: CASSLRRTGTGGETQYF.

The gene calls are TRBV5-1 and TRBJ1-1; TRBD1 agrees at 9 bases. This CDR3 contains 14 residues. With V trimmed by 4 bases and J by 3 bases, 4 bases remained unmatched. Germline CDR1 and CDR2: SGHRS and YFSETQ. The CDR3 loop reads CASSIRTGDTEAFF. In DNA form, the CDR3 reads TGCGCCAGCAGCATCCGGACAGGGGACACTGAAGCTTTCTTT.

The chain combines TRBV7-6 with TRBJ1-2; possibly TRBD1 for D (6 bases). This CDR3 region has 20 residues. Germline lookup yields CDR1 SGHVS and CDR2 FNYEAQ. V lost 2 bases and J lost 2, with 27 bases in between. For the CDR3, the DNA is TGTGCCAGCAGCTTACTTCCCCCACAAGCTCCCCGACAGGAGAACTATGGCTACACCTTC. Translating it yields CASSLLPPQAPRQENYGYTF.

About this clonotype itself: One end of the junction fails to match germline, which may point to a read error. DNA for the CDR3: TGTGCCAGCAGTCTCCCTAGCGGGGGGCTTGTCTTC. Translating gives CASSLPSGGLVF. The chain is built from TRBV6-5 and TRBJ2-1; 11 bases line up with TRBD2. The germline V gene encodes CDR1 MNHEY and CDR2 SVGAGI. This CDR3 region has 12 residues.

The chain links TRBV27 to TRBJ2-2, with 9 positions matching TRBD2. This CDR3 spans 16 amino acids. The germline CDR1 and CDR2 sequences are MNHEY and SMNVEV (reference sequence). The J segment lost 4 bases and the V segment lost 5 bases, leaving 8 bases of the junction unmatched. This CDR3 reads CASSPGAGGPTGELFF. As DNA, the CDR3 is TGTGCCAGCAGTCCCGGGGCGGGGGGGCCCACCGGGGAGCTGTTTTTT.

The sample holds a few counts of this clonotype. V and J are TRBV12-3 or TRBV12-4 and TRBJ2-1; a possible D gene is TRBD1 (6 bases). Trimming shortened V by 5 bases and J by 1 base, and 12 bases separated the two germline ends. The CDR3 contains 15 residues. This CDR3 reads CASSIGGRSYNEQFF. The CDR3 nucleotides read TGTGCCAGCAGTATAGGGGGACGGTCCTACAATGAGCAGTTCTTC.

The chain joins TRBV7-6 to TRBJ2-5; TRBD1 might be the D (6 bases). Looked up from germline, CDR1 is SGHVS and CDR2 is FNYEAQ. The CDR3 contains 15 residues. V was trimmed by 5 bases and J by 2 bases, leaving 15 bases between them. DNA of the CDR3: TGTGCCAGCAGCGATACGGGACAAAAGCAAGAGACCCAGTACTTC. Translating it yields CASSDTGQKQETQYF.

This clonotype was counted many times. The chain combines TRBV5-1 with TRBJ1-4, with 8 bases matching TRBD1. V lost 5 bases, J lost 7 bases, and 10 bases stayed unmatched. CDR1 and CDR2 (germline): SGHRS, YFSETQ. This CDR3 region has 15 residues. CDR3 in DNA: TGCGCCAGCAGACTGGCCCAGGGGGCAGGTGAAAAACTGTTTTTT. Translating gives CASRLAQGAGEKLFF.

In this sample, this clonotype turned up many times. V gene TRBV28 combines with J gene TRBJ2-3; D is possibly TRBD2 (5 bases). This CDR3 is 13 amino acids long. Germline V gene sequence: CDR1 MDHEN, CDR2 SYDVKM. The V and J ends lost 5 bases and 6 bases respectively, with 12 bases between them. CDR3 sequence: CASSELRADTQYF. In DNA form, the CDR3 reads TGTGCCAGCAGTGAACTGAGGGCGGATACGCAGTATTTT.

This clonotype was observed many times. The chain joins TRBV12-3 or TRBV12-4 to TRBJ2-3; 7 bases fit TRBD2. The ends lost 1 base at V and 7 bases at J; junction bases unmatched: 8. The length of the CDR3 is 15 residues. This chain's CDR3 is CASSLVRGGLNTQYF. The CDR3 coding sequence is TGTGCCAGCAGTTTAGTCCGCGGGGGATTGAATACGCAGTATTTT.

This chain joins TRBV7-2 and TRBJ2-5; maybe TRBD1 (6 bases). V was clipped by 1 base and J by 5 bases, with 17 bases between them. The germline V gene has CDR1 SGHTA and CDR2 FQGNSA. CDR3 length equals 16 residues. The CDR3 is CASSLETGRRGETQYF. The DNA of the CDR3 is TGTGCCAGCAGCTTAGAGACAGGAAGAAGGGGGGAGACCCAGTACTTC.

This clonotype was recorded a few times. CDR3 DNA sequence: TGCAGCGTTGAAGAAGTCAGGGTGAGGACTGGAAACACCATATATTTT. This codes for CSVEEVRVRTGNTIYF. The V gene is TRBV29-1, the J gene TRBJ1-3, with D tentatively TRBD1 (5 bases). The CDR3 consists of 16 residues. The germline V gene has CDR1 SQVTM and CDR2 ANQGSEA. Trimming pared 0 bases from V and 2 bases from J, leaving 14 bases between.

This clonotype was seen at least ten times. V and J are TRBV4-3 and TRBJ1-2; no definite D call. Germline lookup yields CDR1 LGHNA and CDR2 YSLEER. Deletions cut 0 bases from V and 5 bases from J, with 10 bases between. This CDR3 comprises 14 residues. The DNA of the CDR3 is TGCGCCAGCAGCCAAGAACGGCAGTTTTATGGCTACACCTTC. Amino acid sequence: CASSQERQFYGYTF.

This clonotype was picked up a small number of times. The chain uses TRBV10-3 and TRBJ2-7, with D possibly being TRBD1 (8 bases). From germline, CDR1 is ENHRY and CDR2 SYGVKD. The CDR3 has 14 amino acids. V was shortened by 10 bases and J by 6 bases, with 22 bases between the two germline ends. Here the CDR3 DNA reads TGTGCCACCGCAGGGGGCTCGGGACTAACCGAGCAGTACTTC. Its protein product is CATAGGSGLTEQYF.

This clonotype showed up just a few times. The chain has TRBV3-1 and TRBJ1-6; 9 bases agree with TRBD1. The CDR3 has 16 residues. Looked up from germline, CDR1 is LGHDT and CDR2 is YNNKEL (reference sequence). J was trimmed by 9 bases and V by 4 bases; bases with no gene match: 10. CDR3 DNA: TGTGCCAGCAGCCGGGACAGGGAGCATTATGGTTCACCCCTCCACTTT. Translation gives CASSRDREHYGSPLHF.

V usage is TRBV5-1 and J usage is TRBJ2-3, with D perhaps matching TRBD1 or TRBD2 (5 bases each). The CDR3 contains 18 residues. With 4 bases removed from V and 4 bases from J, the gap between germline ends came to 25 bases. Germline V gene sequence: CDR1 SGHRS, CDR2 YFSETQ. The CDR3: CASSQGGPGRYTADTQYF. In DNA, the CDR3 is TGCGCCAGCAGCCAAGGAGGCCCGGGGCGCTATACGGCAGATACGCAGTATTTT.